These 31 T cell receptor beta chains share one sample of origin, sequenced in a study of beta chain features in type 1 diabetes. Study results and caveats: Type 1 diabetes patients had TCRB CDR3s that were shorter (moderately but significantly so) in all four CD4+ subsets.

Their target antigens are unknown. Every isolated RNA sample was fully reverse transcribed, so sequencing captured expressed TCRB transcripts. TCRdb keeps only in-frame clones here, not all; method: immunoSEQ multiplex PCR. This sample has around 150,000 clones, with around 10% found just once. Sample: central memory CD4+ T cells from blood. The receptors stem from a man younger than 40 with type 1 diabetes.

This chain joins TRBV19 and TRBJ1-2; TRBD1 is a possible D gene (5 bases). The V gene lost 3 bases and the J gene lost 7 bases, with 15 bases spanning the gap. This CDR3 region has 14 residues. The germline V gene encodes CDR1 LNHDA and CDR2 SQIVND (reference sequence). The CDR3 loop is CASSISGPVGGYTF. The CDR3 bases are TGTGCCAGTAGTATCTCAGGGCCCGTCGGTGGCTACACCTTC.

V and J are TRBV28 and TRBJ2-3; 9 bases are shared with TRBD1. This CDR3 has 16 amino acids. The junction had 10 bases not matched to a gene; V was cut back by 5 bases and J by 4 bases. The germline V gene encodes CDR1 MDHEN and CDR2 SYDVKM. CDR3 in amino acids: CASSPRGTGFPDTQYF. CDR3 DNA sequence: TGTGCCAGCAGTCCCCGCGGGACAGGGTTCCCAGATACGCAGTATTTT.

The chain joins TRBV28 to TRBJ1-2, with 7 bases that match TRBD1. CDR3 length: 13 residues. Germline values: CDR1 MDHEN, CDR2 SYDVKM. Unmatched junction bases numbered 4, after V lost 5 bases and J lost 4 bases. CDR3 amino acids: CASSQGQTYGYTF. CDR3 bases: TGTGCCAGCAGTCAGGGACAGACCTATGGCTACACCTTC.

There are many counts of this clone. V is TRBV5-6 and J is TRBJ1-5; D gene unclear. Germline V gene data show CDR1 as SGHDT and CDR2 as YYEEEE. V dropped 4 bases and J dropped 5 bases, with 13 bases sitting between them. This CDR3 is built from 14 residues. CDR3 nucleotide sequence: TGTGCCAGCAGCCTGGCAGCAACAGATCAGCCCCAGCATTTT. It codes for CASSLAATDQPQHF.

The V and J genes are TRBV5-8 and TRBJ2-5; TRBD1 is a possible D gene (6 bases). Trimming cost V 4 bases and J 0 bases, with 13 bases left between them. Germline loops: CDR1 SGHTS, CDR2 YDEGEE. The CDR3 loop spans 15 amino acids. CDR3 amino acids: CASSLDRWYQETQYF. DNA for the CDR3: TGTGCCAGCAGCCTAGACAGGTGGTACCAAGAGACCCAGTACTTC.

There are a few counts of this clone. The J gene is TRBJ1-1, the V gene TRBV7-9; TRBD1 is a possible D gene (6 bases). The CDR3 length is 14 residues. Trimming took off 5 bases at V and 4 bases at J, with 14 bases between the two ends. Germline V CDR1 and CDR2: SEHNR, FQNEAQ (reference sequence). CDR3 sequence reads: CASSPFQGITEAFF. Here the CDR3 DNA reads TGTGCCAGCAGCCCTTTTCAGGGGATCACTGAAGCTTTCTTT.

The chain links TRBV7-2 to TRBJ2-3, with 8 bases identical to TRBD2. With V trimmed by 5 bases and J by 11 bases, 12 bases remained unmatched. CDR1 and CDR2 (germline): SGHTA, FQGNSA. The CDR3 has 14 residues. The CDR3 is CASSPSPNTSGQYF. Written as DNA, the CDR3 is TGTGCCAGCAGCCCAAGCCCCAACACTAGCGGGCAGTATTTT.

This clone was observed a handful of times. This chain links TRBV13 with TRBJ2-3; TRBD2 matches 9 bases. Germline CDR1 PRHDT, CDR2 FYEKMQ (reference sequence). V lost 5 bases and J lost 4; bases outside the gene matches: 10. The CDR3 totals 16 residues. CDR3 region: CASSQLAGDRPDTQYF. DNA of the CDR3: TGTGCCAGCAGCCAATTAGCGGGAGATCGGCCAGATACGCAGTATTTT. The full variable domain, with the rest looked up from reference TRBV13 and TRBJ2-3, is AAGVIQSPRHLIKEKRETATLKCYPIPRHDTVYWYQQGPGQDPQFLISFYEKMQSDKGSIPDRFSAQQFSDYHSELNMSSLELGDSALYFCASSQLAGDRPDTQYFGPGTRLTVL.

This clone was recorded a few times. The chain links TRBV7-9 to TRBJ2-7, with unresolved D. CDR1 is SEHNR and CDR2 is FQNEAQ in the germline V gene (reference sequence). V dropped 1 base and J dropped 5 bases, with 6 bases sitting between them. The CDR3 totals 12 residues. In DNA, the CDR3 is TGTGCCAGCAGCTTAGTAGCCCACGAGCAGTACTTC. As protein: CASSLVAHEQYF.

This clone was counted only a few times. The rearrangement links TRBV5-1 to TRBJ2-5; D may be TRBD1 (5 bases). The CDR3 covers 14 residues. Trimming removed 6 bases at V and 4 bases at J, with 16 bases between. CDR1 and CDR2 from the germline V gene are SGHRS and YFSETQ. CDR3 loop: CASTEGANRETQYF. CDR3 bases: TGCGCCAGCACCGAAGGGGCTAACCGAGAGACCCAGTACTTC.

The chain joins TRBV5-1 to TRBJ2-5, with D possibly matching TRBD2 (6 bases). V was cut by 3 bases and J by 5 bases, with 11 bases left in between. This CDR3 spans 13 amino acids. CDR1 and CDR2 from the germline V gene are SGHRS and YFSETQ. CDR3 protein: CASSSGGLETQYF. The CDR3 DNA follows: TGCGCCAGCAGCTCCGGAGGGTTGGAGACCCAGTACTTC.

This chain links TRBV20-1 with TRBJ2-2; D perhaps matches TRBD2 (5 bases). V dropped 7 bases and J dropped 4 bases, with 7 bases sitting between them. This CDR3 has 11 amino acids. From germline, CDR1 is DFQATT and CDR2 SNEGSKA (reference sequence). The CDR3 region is CSVGGTGELFF. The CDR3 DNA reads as TGCAGTGTTGGAGGCACCGGGGAGCTGTTTTTT.

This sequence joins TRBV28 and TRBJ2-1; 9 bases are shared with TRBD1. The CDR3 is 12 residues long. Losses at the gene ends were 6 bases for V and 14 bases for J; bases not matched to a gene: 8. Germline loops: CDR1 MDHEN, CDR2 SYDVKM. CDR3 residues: CASSSSGTGKFF. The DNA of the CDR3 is TGTGCCAGCAGCTCCTCCGGGACAGGGAAGTTCTTC.

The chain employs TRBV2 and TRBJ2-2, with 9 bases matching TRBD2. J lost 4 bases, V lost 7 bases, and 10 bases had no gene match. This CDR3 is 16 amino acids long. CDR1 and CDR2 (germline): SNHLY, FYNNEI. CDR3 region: CASKGSGGRGTGELFF. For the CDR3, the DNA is TGTGCCAGCAAGGGGAGCGGCGGGAGGGGCACCGGGGAGCTGTTTTTT.

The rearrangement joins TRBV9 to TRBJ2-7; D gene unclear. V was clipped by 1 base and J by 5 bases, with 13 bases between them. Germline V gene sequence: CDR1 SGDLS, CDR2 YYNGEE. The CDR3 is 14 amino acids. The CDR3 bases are TGTGCCAGCAGCGTAACAACTGCGAGCGACGAGCAGTACTTC. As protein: CASSVTTASDEQYF.

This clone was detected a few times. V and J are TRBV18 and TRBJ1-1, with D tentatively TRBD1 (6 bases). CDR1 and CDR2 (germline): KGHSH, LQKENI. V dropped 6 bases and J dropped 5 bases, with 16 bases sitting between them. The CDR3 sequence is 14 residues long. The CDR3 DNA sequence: TGTGCCAGCTCCCAGGTCAGGGGAGATACTGAAGCTTTCTTT. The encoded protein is CASSQVRGDTEAFF.

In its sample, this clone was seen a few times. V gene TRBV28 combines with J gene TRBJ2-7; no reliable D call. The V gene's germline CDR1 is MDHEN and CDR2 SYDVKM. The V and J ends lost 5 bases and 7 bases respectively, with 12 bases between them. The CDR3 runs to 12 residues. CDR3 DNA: TGTGCCAGCAGTAGTCTAGTAAAAGAGCAGTACTTC. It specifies CASSSLVKEQYF.

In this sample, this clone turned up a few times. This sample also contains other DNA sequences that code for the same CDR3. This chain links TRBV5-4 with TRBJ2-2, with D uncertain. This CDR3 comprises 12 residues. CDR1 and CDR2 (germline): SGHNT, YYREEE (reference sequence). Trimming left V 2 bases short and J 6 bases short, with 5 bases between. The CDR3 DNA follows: TGTGCCAGCAGCTTAGACTCCGGGGAGCTGTTTTTT. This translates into CASSLDSGELFF.

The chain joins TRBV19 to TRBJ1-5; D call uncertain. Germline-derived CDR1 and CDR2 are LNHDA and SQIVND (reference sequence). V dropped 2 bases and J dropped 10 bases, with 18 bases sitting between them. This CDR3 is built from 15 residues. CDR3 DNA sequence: TGTGCCAGTAGTATAAGGACTATCAGGAAAAGTCCCCAGCATTTT. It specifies CASSIRTIRKSPQHF.

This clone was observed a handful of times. The CDR3 region has the DNA TGCGCCAGCAGCCCGGCGGGACAGGGGAATGAAAAACTGTTTTTT. It specifies CASSPAGQGNEKLFF. This sequence joins TRBV4-1 and TRBJ1-4, with 10 bases aligning to TRBD1. The CDR3 runs to 15 residues. With V trimmed by 4 bases and J by 5 bases, 4 bases remained unmatched. Germline CDR1 is MGHRA and CDR2 is YSYEKL.

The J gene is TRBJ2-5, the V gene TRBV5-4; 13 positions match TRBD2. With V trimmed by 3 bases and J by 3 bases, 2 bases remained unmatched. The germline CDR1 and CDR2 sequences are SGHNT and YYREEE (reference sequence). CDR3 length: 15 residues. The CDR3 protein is CASSSGLAGEETQYF. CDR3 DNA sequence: TGTGCCAGCAGCTCCGGACTAGCGGGAGAAGAGACCCAGTACTTC.

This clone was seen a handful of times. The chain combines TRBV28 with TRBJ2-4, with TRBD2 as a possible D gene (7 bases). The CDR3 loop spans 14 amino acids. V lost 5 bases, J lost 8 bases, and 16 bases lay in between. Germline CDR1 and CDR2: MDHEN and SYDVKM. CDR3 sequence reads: CASSGLGGGDIQYF. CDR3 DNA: TGTGCCAGCAGTGGGTTAGGGGGAGGGGACATTCAGTACTTC.

The CDR3 region is CAWNLQGAFEKLFF. The CDR3 DNA is TGTGCCTGGAACCTACAGGGGGCGTTTGAAAAACTGTTTTTT. This rearrangement joins TRBV30 to TRBJ1-4; 9 bases match TRBD1. The CDR3 covers 14 residues. Germline V CDR1 and CDR2: GTSNPN, SVGIG (reference sequence). With V trimmed by 4 bases and J by 7 bases, 7 bases remained unmatched.

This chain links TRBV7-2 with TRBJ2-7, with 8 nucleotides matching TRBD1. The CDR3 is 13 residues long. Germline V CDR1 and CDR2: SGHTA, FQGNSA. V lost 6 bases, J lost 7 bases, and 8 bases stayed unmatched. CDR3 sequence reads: CASSGQGTWEQYF. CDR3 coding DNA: TGTGCCAGCAGTGGACAGGGAACGTGGGAGCAGTACTTC. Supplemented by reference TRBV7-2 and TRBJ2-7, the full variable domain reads GAGVSQSPSNKVTEKGKDVELRCDPISGHTALYWYRQSLGQGLEFLIYFQGNSAPDKSGLPSDRFSAERTGGSVSTLTIQRTQQEDSAVYLCASSGQGTWEQYFGPGTRLTVT.

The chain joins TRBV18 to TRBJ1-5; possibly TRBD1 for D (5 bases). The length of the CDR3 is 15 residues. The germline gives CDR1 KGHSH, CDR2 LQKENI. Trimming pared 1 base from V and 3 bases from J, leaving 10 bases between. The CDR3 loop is CASSPLGQNNQPQHF. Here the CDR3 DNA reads TGTGCCAGCTCACCACTTGGACAAAACAATCAGCCCCAGCATTTT. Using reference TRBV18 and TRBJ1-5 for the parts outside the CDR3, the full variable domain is NAGVMQNPRHLVRRRGQEARLRCSPMKGHSHVYWYRQLPEEGLKFMVYLQKENIIDESGMPKERFSAEFPKEGPSILRIQQVVRGDSAAYFCASSPLGQNNQPQHFGDGTRLSIL.

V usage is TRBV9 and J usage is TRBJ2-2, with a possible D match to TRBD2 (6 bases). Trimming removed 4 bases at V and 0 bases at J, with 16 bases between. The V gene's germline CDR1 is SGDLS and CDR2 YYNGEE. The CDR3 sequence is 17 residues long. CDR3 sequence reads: CASSHEGGRANTGELFF. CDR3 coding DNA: TGTGCCAGCAGCCACGAAGGAGGGCGGGCGAACACCGGGGAGCTGTTTTTT.

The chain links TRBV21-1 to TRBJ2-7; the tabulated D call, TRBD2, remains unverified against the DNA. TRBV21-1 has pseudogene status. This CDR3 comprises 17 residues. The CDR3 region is CASSKRTSGGGDYEQYF. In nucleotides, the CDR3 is TGTGCCAGCAGCAAAAGAACTAGCGGGGGCGGGGACTACGAGCAGTACTTC.

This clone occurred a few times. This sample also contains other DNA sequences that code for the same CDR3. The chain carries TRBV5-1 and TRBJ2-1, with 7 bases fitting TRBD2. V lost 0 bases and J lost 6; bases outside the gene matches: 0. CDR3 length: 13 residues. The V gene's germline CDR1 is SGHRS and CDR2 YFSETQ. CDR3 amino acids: CASSLGGSNEQFF. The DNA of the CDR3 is TGCGCCAGCAGCTTGGGCGGGAGCAATGAGCAGTTCTTC. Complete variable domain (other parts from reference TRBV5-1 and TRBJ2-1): KAGVTQTPRYLIKTRGQQVTLSCSPISGHRSVSWYQQTPGQGLQFLFEYFSETQRNKGNFPGRFSGRQFSNSRSEMNVSTLELGDSALYLCASSLGGSNEQFFGPGTRLTVL.

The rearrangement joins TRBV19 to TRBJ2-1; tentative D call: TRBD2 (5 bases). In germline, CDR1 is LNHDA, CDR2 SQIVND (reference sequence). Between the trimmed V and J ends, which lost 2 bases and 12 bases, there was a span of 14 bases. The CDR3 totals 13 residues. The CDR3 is CASSIMTGNMQFF. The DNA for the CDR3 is TGTGCCAGTAGTATAATGACCGGGAATATGCAGTTCTTC.

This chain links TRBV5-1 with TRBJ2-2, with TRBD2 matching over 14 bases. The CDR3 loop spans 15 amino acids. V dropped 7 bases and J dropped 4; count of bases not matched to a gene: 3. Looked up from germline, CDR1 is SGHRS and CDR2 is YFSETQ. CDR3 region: CASRGLAGGTGELFF. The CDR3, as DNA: TGCGCCAGCCGCGGACTAGCGGGAGGCACCGGGGAGCTGTTTTTT.

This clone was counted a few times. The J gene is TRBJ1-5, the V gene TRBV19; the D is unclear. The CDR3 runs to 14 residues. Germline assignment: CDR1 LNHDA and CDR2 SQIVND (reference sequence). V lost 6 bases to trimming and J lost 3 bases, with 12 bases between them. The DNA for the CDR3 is TGTGCCAGTAGCATCGTGGGCCTCAATCAGCCCCAGCATTTT. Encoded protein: CASSIVGLNQPQHF.